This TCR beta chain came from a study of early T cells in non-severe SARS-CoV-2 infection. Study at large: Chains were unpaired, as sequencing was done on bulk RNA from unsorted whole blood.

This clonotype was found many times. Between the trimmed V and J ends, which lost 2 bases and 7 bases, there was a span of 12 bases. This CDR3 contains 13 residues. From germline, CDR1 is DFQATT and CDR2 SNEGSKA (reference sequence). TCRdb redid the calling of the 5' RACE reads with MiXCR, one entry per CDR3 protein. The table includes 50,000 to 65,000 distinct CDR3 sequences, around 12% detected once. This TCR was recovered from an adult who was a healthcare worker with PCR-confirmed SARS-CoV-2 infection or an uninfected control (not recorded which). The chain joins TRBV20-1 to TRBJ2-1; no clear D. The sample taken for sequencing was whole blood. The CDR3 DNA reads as TGCAGTGCTAGACAGCCTGCTGTGAATGAGCAGTTCTTC. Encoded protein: CSARQPAVNEQFF.